This TCR beta chain is drawn from a study of Tregs in tolerant kidney transplant recipients. The method was immunoSEQ multiplex PCR; TCRdb's version includes in-frame clones alone and lacks a portion of them. The sample lists about 64,000 clones, approximately 87% seen once, with 3.8% in the top ten. The nonmyeloablative bone marrow transplants came from related graft donors, with transient mixed chimerism. The V end was cut by 4 bases, the J end by 1 base, with 17 bases between. The germline V gene has CDR1 SGHRS and CDR2 YFSETQ. This CDR3 has 16 amino acids. This chain uses TRBV5-1 with TRBJ2-5; TRBD2 is a possible D gene (6 bases). The source of this sequence is a human patient who received a combined kidney and bone marrow transplant. Some T cells may be the graft donor's. The sequences come from CD4+ T cells from blood (PBMCs), collected 6 months after the transplant. The CDR3: CASSPGYGGLQETQYF. In DNA, the CDR3 is TGCGCCAGCAGCCCGGGTTACGGGGGACTCCAAGAGACCCAGTACTTC.